What follows is one T cell receptor (beta chain) and its context. It has no known antigen specificity. The input lacks base qualities; no much larger clone sits a single base away. High-throughput TCR beta sequencing profiled peripheral blood CD8+ and CD4+ T cells from healthy donors, Susac syndrome patients and multiple sclerosis patients. The multiple sclerosis controls were treatment-naive patients whose relapsing-remitting disease, either stable or active, fulfilled the revised McDonald criteria. Bulk CD8+ and CD4+ T cells were purified by magnetic negative isolation, whereas CD8+ TEMRA cells were enriched by FACS. Blood was collected in EDTA tubes and processed within 24 hours, with PBMCs isolated through density gradient centrifugation. PBMCs intended for TCR sequencing were cryopreserved in liquid nitrogen and thawed later in a water bath at 37 degrees C. The sorted or isolated CD4+, CD8+ and CD8+ TEMRA cells had a purity of 90% or higher.

RNA was extracted using the RNeasy kit, and about 0.45 to 1 microgram was reverse transcribed with random hexamers. The immunoSEQ multiplex PCR assay, which covers 54 Vbeta and 13 Jbeta segments, was used to amplify TCR beta CDR3 regions. PCR amplification bias was corrected by using a synthetic template baseline for primer optimization and computational correction. Turning to the authors' computational methods: Reads were annotated to V, D and J genes according to IMGT and were analyzed with immunoSEQ Analyzer, with only productive sequences retained. To calculate clonality, Shannon entropy was normalized by log2 of the number of productive unique sequences and then subtracted from one. For each patient and control, public and private clones were evaluated among the 100 most prevalent clones. A clone was defined as Susac-specific if it was absent from the healthy and MS cohorts, from about 1,100 published viral clones and from other ImmuneACCESS disease sequences. TCRdb reran the public reads through fastp at Q25 and MiXCR, keeping productive beta chains. Every CDR3 protein is listed once, alongside the most common genes and DNA of its rows. These V and J calls derive from TCRdb rather than the authors' analysis. Counted in this sample were 200,000 to 250,000 distinct CDR3 sequences; about 94% of them appeared once. Jointly, the top ten make up 0.06% to 0.08% of the sample.

The data belong to a study of CD8 T cells in Susac syndrome (dated by TCRdb to between 2019 and 2020). Context from the whole study: Repertoire sequencing was used to test whether CD8+ T cell activation and differentiation in Susac syndrome was antigen driven.

The junction shows trimming of 4 bases on V and 1 base on J, plus 11 bases between the germline ends. CDR1 is given as SGDLS and CDR2 as YYNGEE, both from the germline V gene. Measured from the cysteine to the phenylalanine, the CDR3 is 14 residues long. Here the CDR3 DNA is all that survives: 42 bases in frame from base 1. Study-level results and caveats: The number of individuals in the TCR sequencing and HLA analysis was acknowledged as relatively small.

The receptor's source is a human donor with multiple sclerosis. The chain is encoded by TRBV9 joined to TRBJ1-2; too little of a D gene remains to name it. The sample taken for sequencing was CD4+ T cells from PBMCs. The DNA reads TGTGCCAGCAGCATAGACTCATATAACTATGGCTACACCTTC. It is translated as CASSIDSYNYGYTF.